This T cell receptor beta chain was obtained from a study of T cell responses to AZD1222 COVID-19 vaccine. Overall study results and limits: Targeting of unmutated variant regions was reportedly seen in nearly half of spike-specific TCRs.

Turning to this clone: Antigen unknown.

The CDR3 contains 13 residues. TCRdb's copy holds only in-frame clones and misses some; the assay was immunoSEQ multiplex PCR. Among approximately 150,000 clones listed, roughly 90% were seen once. This TCR was sampled from an adult who received the AZD1222 COVID-19 vaccine. Sequences were derived from peripheral blood, sampled 28 days after the second AZD1222 dose. The gene calls are TRBV21-1 and TRBJ2-7; the D call TRBD1 from the table was never checked on the DNA. TRBV21-1 is deemed a pseudogene. The CDR3 is CARTGQFCYEQYF. The CDR3 DNA reads as TGTGCCAGGACAGGGCAATTCTGCTACGAGCAGTACTTC.